The T cell receptor beta chain described here comes from a study of post-analysis software for immune sequencing data. Across the study: Some patients lacked subtype; others had relapsing-remitting, secondary progressive or progressive-relapsing disease.

Study conclusions and caveats: TRBV5-6, TRBV5-1 and TRBV20-1 belonged to a set of about five TRBV segments that were more frequent in patients than controls.

Unique molecular identifiers tagged the TCR beta cDNA libraries. TCRdb re-called the PCR reads through MiXCR, storing one row per CDR3 protein. The repertoire holds roughly 650,000 distinct CDR3 sequences, with more than 50% as singletons. The CDR3 extends over 15 amino acids. Turning to this clonotype: Its antigen is unidentified.

V usage is TRBV21-1 and J usage is TRBJ2-7; the DNA was not used to check the table's D call, TRBD1. TRBV21-1 is reported as a pseudogene. Sequences were obtained from blood. The clonotype comes from a girl aged 2-10 years with multiple sclerosis. DNA of the CDR3: TGTGCCAGCACGTCTGGACAGGAAGGGTGCTACGAGCAGTACTTC. This translates into CASTSGQEGCYEQYF.